The TCR beta chain under discussion was sequenced for a study of blood T cells in healthy people across ages. Study information: With template switching, about one barcoded beta molecule was captured per two T cells.

Study-wide results and caveats: TCR beta diversity correlated strongly with naive T cell percentage.

The use of a sample-barcoded 5' primer and a J-beta primer mix characterized a second PCR of about 7 to 12 cycles. Each CDR3 protein gets one entry after TCRdb re-called the 5' RACE reads with MiXCR. This sample has 710,000 or so distinct CDR3 sequences, with about 20% found just once. Worth noting for this clonotype: The antigen is unknown.

The CDR3 sequence is 12 residues long. V was trimmed by 8 bases and J by 4 bases, leaving 9 bases between them. This chain links TRBV12-3 or TRBV12-4 with TRBJ1-5, with no clear D. The sequenced material came from blood. The receptor was isolated from a man in his 70s in good health. In DNA, the CDR3 is TGTGCCAGCGGAGACCCAAATCAGCCCCAGCATTTT. It yields the protein CASGDPNQPQHF.